These 30 T cell receptor beta chains share one sample of origin, sequenced in a study of shared clonotypes between healthy human individuals (dated by TCRdb to between 2020 and 2021). The library was produced with the immunoSEQ multiplex PCR assay. This is the immuneACCESS table as TCRdb keeps it, with only in-frame sequences that have V and J called. A part of the clones is gone; compared with another copy, unresolved V genes explain less than half, and the rest is unexplained. This sample holds about 500,000 clones; roughly three quarters were observed only once. The ten largest clones capture about 12% of the sample. Sequenced input: PBMCs. The receptors were gathered from a woman aged 40 to 50 in good health. Some clones in this sample may be carry-over from other donors' samples.

The genes are TRBV27 and TRBJ1-2; TRBD1 might be the D (5 bases). The germline V and J ends were trimmed by 5 bases and 4 bases, with 14 bases remaining between them. Germline CDR1 and CDR2: MNHEY and SMNVEV (reference sequence). The CDR3 has 14 residues. CDR3 nucleotides: TGTGCCAGCAGTCCCACTAGGACAAGCTATGGCTACACCTTC. This gives the protein CASSPTRTSYGYTF.

Worth noting for this clone: A far larger clone is just one base off, so this is likely a read error. This chain joins TRBV5-6 and TRBJ1-5, with a tentative D call TRBD1 (5 bases). The CDR3 spans 16 residues. Per the germline V gene, CDR1 is SGHDT and CDR2 is YYEEEE. Trimming took off 0 bases at V and 6 bases at J, with 16 bases between the two ends. The CDR3 reads CASSLDGGSISQPQHF. The CDR3 bases are TGTGCCAGCAGCTTGGATGGGGGATCGATCAGTCAGCCCCAGCATTTT.

This chain links TRBV11-3 with TRBJ2-7; TRBD2 matches 13 bases. The CDR3 extends over 15 amino acids. The V and J ends lost 5 bases and 5 bases, in that order; junction bases with no gene match: 6. Germline V CDR1 and CDR2: SGHNT, YENEEA. CDR3 in amino acids: CASSTRTSGSDEQYF. The CDR3 DNA follows: TGTGCCAGCAGCACCCGGACTAGCGGGAGCGACGAGCAGTACTTC.

The V call is TRBV4-1, the J call TRBJ1-4; maybe TRBD1 (5 bases). The germline CDR1 and CDR2 sequences are MGHRA and YSYEKL. With 5 bases removed from V and 7 bases from J, the gap between germline ends came to 14 bases. The CDR3 extends over 14 amino acids. As DNA, the CDR3 is TGCGCCAGCAGCTTACAGGCTTTCGTTGAAAAACTGTTTTTT. Its protein product is CASSLQAFVEKLFF.

The genes are TRBV7-9 and TRBJ2-1; D possibly corresponds to TRBD2 (5 bases). The CDR3 consists of 13 residues. CDR1 is SEHNR and CDR2 is FQNEAQ in the germline V gene (reference sequence). With 4 bases removed from V and 4 bases from J, the gap between germline ends came to 8 bases. The CDR3 protein is CASSWERYNEQFF. The CDR3, as DNA: TGTGCCAGCAGCTGGGAGCGGTACAATGAGCAGTTCTTC.

Concerning this clone: This likely reflects a read error, since a far larger clone is one base away. The chain couples TRBV19 to TRBJ2-7; 7 nucleotides match TRBD2. The germline V gene has CDR1 LNHDA and CDR2 SQIVND (reference sequence). Trimming cost V 7 bases and J 3 bases; bases outside gene matches: 9. The CDR3 consists of 14 residues. As DNA, the CDR3 is TGTGCCAGTACTTCGTCGGGACTAATCTACGAGCAGTACTTC. This sequence encodes CASTSSGLIYEQYF.

V is TRBV7-9 and J is TRBJ1-1; D gene uncertain. Germline V gene lookup returns CDR1 SEHNR and CDR2 FQNEAQ (reference sequence). The CDR3 is 13 amino acids. V was shortened by 4 bases and J by 1 base, with 7 bases between the two germline ends. The CDR3 region is CASSWNQNTEAFF. CDR3 DNA: TGTGCCAGCAGCTGGAACCAGAACACTGAAGCTTTCTTT.

The gene calls are TRBV5-1 and TRBJ2-2; 14 bases match TRBD2. Germline CDR1 and CDR2: SGHRS and YFSETQ. CDR3 size: 18 residues. J lost 3 bases, V lost 7 bases, and 11 bases had no gene match. This CDR3 reads CASATVPGLAGDTGELFF. The CDR3 DNA sequence: TGCGCCAGCGCTACTGTACCGGGACTAGCGGGAGACACCGGGGAGCTGTTTTTT.

This rearrangement joins TRBV7-9 to TRBJ1-5; the D gene is possibly TRBD1 (5 bases). This CDR3 contains 16 residues. Trimming removed 5 bases from V and 2 bases from J, with 16 bases in between. Per the germline V gene, CDR1 is SEHNR and CDR2 is FQNEAQ (reference sequence). The CDR3 DNA is TGTGCCAGCAGCCAAGCGGCAGGGAAGGGCAATCAGCCCCAGCATTTT. Translating it yields CASSQAAGKGNQPQHF. Drawing the rest from reference TRBV7-9 and TRBJ1-5, the complete variable domain is DTGVSQNPRHKITKRGQNVTFRCDPISEHNRLYWYRQTLGQGPEFLTYFQNEAQLEKSRLLSDRFSAERPKGSFSTLEIQRTEQGDSAMYLCASSQAAGKGNQPQHFGDGTRLSIL.

This clone occurred a few times. CDR3 residues: CASSEMYNEQFF. The CDR3 nucleotides read TGTGCCAGCAGCGAAATGTACAATGAGCAGTTCTTC. The rearrangement links TRBV28 to TRBJ2-1; D ambiguous. CDR3 length: 12 amino acids. CDR1 and CDR2 from the germline V gene are MDHEN and SYDVKM. V was cut by 6 bases and J by 4 bases, with 7 bases left in between.

The chain has TRBV5-4 and TRBJ2-5, with 8 bases matching TRBD1. This CDR3 is built from 15 residues. The junction had 8 bases not matched to a gene; V was cut back by 3 bases and J by 4 bases. Per germline, CDR1 SGHNT and CDR2 YYREEE (reference sequence). CDR3 nucleotide sequence: TGTGCCAGCAGCTCGAGGACAGGGAGTCGAGAGACCCAGTACTTC. Translating gives CASSSRTGSRETQYF.

The rearrangement links TRBV10-3 to TRBJ1-4; D gene uncertain. CDR3 length equals 13 residues. V was trimmed by 3 bases and J by 8 bases, leaving 10 bases between them. Germline lookup yields CDR1 ENHRY and CDR2 SYGVKD. This CDR3 is CAISDGRSEKLFF. The DNA of the CDR3 is TGTGCCATCAGTGACGGGCGGTCCGAAAAACTGTTTTTT.

The chain employs TRBV10-2 and TRBJ2-1; 7 nucleotides agree with TRBD2. With V trimmed by 10 bases and J by 2 bases, 8 bases remained unmatched. The CDR3 runs 14 residues. Germline CDR1 reads WSHSY; CDR2 reads SAAADI. The CDR3 bases are TGCGCCACCACAGTCAGCGGGGCCTACAATGAGCAGTTCTTC. It translates to CATTVSGAYNEQFF.

This clone appeared a single time. CDR3 sequence: CASKGWGLAAWGTQYF. DNA of the CDR3: TGTGCCAGCAAGGGTTGGGGACTAGCGGCCTGGGGGACCCAGTACTTC. V usage is TRBV2 and J usage is TRBJ2-5, with 11 bases matching TRBD2. CDR3 length equals 16 residues. With V trimmed by 7 bases and J by 7 bases, 14 bases remained unmatched. The V gene's germline CDR1 is SNHLY and CDR2 FYNNEI. Using reference TRBV2 and TRBJ2-5 for the parts outside the CDR3, the full variable domain is EPEVTQTPSHQVTQMGQEVILRCVPISNHLYFYWYRQILGQKVEFLVSFYNNEISEKSEIFDDQFSVERPDGSNFTLKIRSTKLEDSAMYFCASKGWGLAAWGTQYFGPGTRLLVL.

The chain recombines TRBV5-4 with TRBJ2-3; the match to TRBD2 covers 11 bases. V lost 5 bases and J lost 2; bases outside the gene matches: 4. This CDR3 is built from 15 residues. In germline, CDR1 is SGHNT, CDR2 YYREEE (reference sequence). CDR3 loop: CASRNSGRATDTQYF. The DNA for the CDR3 is TGTGCCAGCAGAAATAGCGGGAGGGCCACAGATACGCAGTATTTT.

The rearrangement joins TRBV7-8 to TRBJ2-2, with 9 bases matching TRBD1. The CDR3 is 15 amino acids. Germline values: CDR1 SGHVS, CDR2 FQNEAQ. V gave up 3 bases and J gave up 7 bases; unmatched junction bases: 6. The CDR3 region is CASSLGTGRSGELFF. The DNA for the CDR3 is TGTGCCAGCAGCTTGGGGACAGGGAGAAGCGGGGAGCTGTTTTTT. The complete variable domain, with remaining parts taken from reference TRBV7-8 and TRBJ2-2, reads GAGVSQSPRYKVAKRGQDVALRCDPISGHVSLFWYQQALGQGPEFLTYFQNEAQLDKSGLPSDRFFAERPEGSVSTLKIQRTQQEDSAVYLCASSLGTGRSGELFFGEGSRLTVL.

Comment on this clone: A single base is all that separates this from a far larger clone, so a read error is likely. This sequence joins TRBV4-3 and TRBJ2-1, with 14 bases matching TRBD2. The CDR3 length is 13 residues. J gave up 15 bases and V 3 bases, and 4 bases lay outside the gene matches. Germline V gene data show CDR1 as LGHNA and CDR2 as YSLEER. CDR3 DNA sequence: TGCGCCAGCAGCCAGGGACTAGCGGGAGCCCGGTTCTTC. This encodes CASSQGLAGARFF.

This clone has more than one count but fewer than ten. The CDR3 region is CSETGTGENEQFF. CDR3 sequence (DNA): TGCAGCGAAACCGGGACAGGGGAAAATGAGCAGTTCTTC. The rearrangement joins TRBV29-1 to TRBJ2-1; 10 bases are a match to TRBD1. CDR3 size: 13 residues. The V gene end was trimmed by 7 bases and the J gene end by 7 bases; junction bases not matched to a gene: 7. The germline V gene has CDR1 SQVTM and CDR2 ANQGSEA.

This sequence joins TRBV4-3 and TRBJ2-6, with D tentatively TRBD1 (5 bases). The germline gives CDR1 LGHNA, CDR2 YSLEER. The CDR3 consists of 18 residues. V was cut by 1 base and J by 0 bases, with 13 bases left in between. CDR3 amino acids: CASSQVRTSNSGANVLTF. The CDR3 region has the DNA TGCGCCAGCAGCCAAGTTAGGACATCAAACTCTGGGGCCAACGTCCTGACTTTC.

The rearrangement links TRBV28 to TRBJ1-5; perhaps TRBD1 as D (5 bases). Germline CDR1 MDHEN, CDR2 SYDVKM. Between the trimmed V and J ends, which lost 4 bases and 7 bases, there was a span of 17 bases. The length of the CDR3 is 15 residues. The CDR3 coding sequence is TGTGCCAGCAGTTCCCCCGGGACGGGGATCCAGCCCCAGCATTTT. Its translation is CASSSPGTGIQPQHF.

The chain couples TRBV30 to TRBJ1-5, with D tentatively TRBD1 (5 bases). CDR3 length: 12 amino acids. CDR1 is GTSNPN, CDR2 SVGIG, per germline (reference sequence). V was shortened by 1 base and J by 4 bases, with 5 bases between the two germline ends. CDR3 amino acids: CAWSGTNQPQHF. DNA of the CDR3: TGTGCCTGGAGTGGGACAAATCAGCCCCAGCATTTT.

The chain is built from TRBV5-6 and TRBJ1-2, with unresolved D. V dropped 2 bases and J dropped 2 bases, with 10 bases sitting between them. The CDR3 is made up of 14 amino acids. Germline CDR1 SGHDT, CDR2 YYEEEE. CDR3 coding DNA: TGTGCCAGCAGCTTAGAAGTGACGAACTATGGCTACACCTTC. As protein: CASSLEVTNYGYTF.

The rearrangement uses TRBV5-4 and TRBJ2-3; the match to TRBD1 covers 7 bases. There are 15 residues in the CDR3. V shed 4 bases and J 1 base; nucleotides not matched to a gene: 6. The V gene's germline CDR1 is SGHNT and CDR2 YYREEE (reference sequence). The DNA of the CDR3 is TGTGCCAGCAGCCCCCCAGGGGGTGGCACAGATACGCAGTATTTT. Protein: CASSPPGGGTDTQYF.

The chain combines TRBV10-2 with TRBJ1-3, with D hard to call. V lost 10 bases to trimming and J lost 4 bases, with 23 bases between them. The CDR3 extends over 16 amino acids. Germline V lookup: CDR1 WSHSY, CDR2 SAAADI. The CDR3, as DNA: TGCGCCACCCAGTCCGGCGCCGGAGGTGGAGGAAACACCATATATTTT. This gives the protein CATQSGAGGGGNTIYF.

This chain links TRBV5-1 with TRBJ2-1; tentatively, D is TRBD2 (6 bases). The CDR3 spans 16 residues. V shed 3 bases and J shed 4 bases, with 17 bases lying between them. CDR1 is SGHRS, CDR2 YFSETQ, per germline. CDR3 coding DNA: TGCGCCAGCAGCTCCTCATCTAGCGCAAGTTACAATGAGCAGTTCTTC. Encoded protein: CASSSSSSASYNEQFF.

In its sample, this clone was seen a few times. This chain joins TRBV5-1 and TRBJ1-4, with D possibly being TRBD1 (5 bases). Between the trimmed V and J ends, which lost 4 bases and 9 bases, there was a span of 19 bases. The CDR3 has 15 amino acids. The germline V gene has CDR1 SGHRS and CDR2 YFSETQ. CDR3 residues: CASSPGIQGQKKLFF. In DNA, the CDR3 is TGCGCCAGCAGCCCGGGAATTCAGGGCCAAAAAAAACTGTTTTTT.

V usage is TRBV2 and J usage is TRBJ1-3; D uncertain. The germline V gene encodes CDR1 SNHLY and CDR2 FYNNEI. Deletions cut 6 bases from V and 5 bases from J, with 11 bases between. There are 13 residues in the CDR3. CDR3 sequence reads: CASRDPSRNTIYF. The DNA for the CDR3 is TGTGCCAGCAGGGACCCGTCCAGAAACACCATATATTTT.

A remark on this clone: This may arise from a read error, as a much more abundant clone is one base away. Other DNA sequences within the sample encode an identical CDR3. The V gene is TRBV29-1, the J gene TRBJ1-1; TRBD1 aligns across 9 bases. Germline values: CDR1 SQVTM, CDR2 ANQGSEA. V was pared by 3 bases and J by 8 bases, with 4 bases of the junction left unmatched. The CDR3 has 12 amino acids. The CDR3 nucleotides are TGCAGCGTTGAGAGACAGGGGGAGGAAGCTTTCTTT. Protein: CSVERQGEEAFF.

The genes are TRBV18 and TRBJ1-4, with D possibly TRBD1 on 5 matching bases. The CDR3 is made up of 15 amino acids. V was shortened by 3 bases and J by 7 bases, with 15 bases between the two germline ends. Germline V gene lookup returns CDR1 KGHSH and CDR2 LQKENI. The CDR3 DNA follows: TGTGCCAGCTCACCCCCTCCAGGGTTCGGTGAAAAACTGTTTTTT. Its translation is CASSPPPGFGEKLFF.

This clone was seen only once. The genes are TRBV4-3 and TRBJ2-5; D may be TRBD2 (5 bases). The V end was cut by 0 bases, the J end by 9 bases, with 17 bases between. The germline V gene has CDR1 LGHNA and CDR2 YSLEER. The CDR3 has 15 amino acids. CDR3 in amino acids: CASSQDVWTAGAQYF. The DNA of the CDR3 is TGCGCCAGCAGCCAAGATGTGTGGACTGCCGGGGCCCAGTACTTC.